This T cell receptor beta chain was sequenced for a study of shared clonotypes between healthy human individuals. V dropped 4 bases and J dropped 2; count of bases not matched to a gene: 7. CDR3 length equals 15 residues. Germline V gives CDR1 LNHDA, CDR2 SQIVND (reference sequence). Generated by immunoSEQ multiplex PCR, the TCRdb table keeps only in-frame clones and is missing some. Among 640,000 or so clones listed, approximately 79% were seen once. The sample was memory CD4+ T cells sorted from blood. Specified subset: CD45RA-negative fraction. This chain uses TRBV19 with TRBJ2-5; the match to TRBD1 covers 7 bases. This TCR was recovered from a woman aged 25 to 39 in good health. CDR3 nucleotide sequence: TGTGCCAGTAGTAGAGGAGACAGGGATCAAGAGACCCAGTACTTC. This translates into CASSRGDRDQETQYF.